The 8 T cell receptor beta chains presented below share a single source sample, sequenced in a study of breast tumors, draining lymph nodes, adjacent tissues. TCRdb re-called the multiplex PCR reads with MiXCR, one entry per CDR3 protein. The sample contains some 230,000 distinct CDR3 sequences, around 34% of which appear only once. Breast cancer patients provided tissue from their axillary draining lymph nodes. The sample consisted of axillary lymph node tissue. These receptors came from a female donor with breast cancer. Some clones in this sample may be carry-over from other donors' samples.

In its sample, this clonotype was seen a few times. The chain has TRBV27 and TRBJ2-2; TRBD1 aligns across 8 bases. This CDR3 is 17 amino acids long. CDR1 is MNHEY and CDR2 is SMNVEV in the germline V gene (reference sequence). V lost 7 bases to trimming and J lost 3 bases; unmatched junction nucleotides: 13. The CDR3 reads CASTFSPSTGDTGELFF. Here the CDR3 DNA reads TGTGCCAGCACTTTCTCCCCCTCGACAGGGGACACCGGGGAGCTGTTTTTT.

This clonotype was counted between two and nine times. V gene TRBV6-2 or TRBV6-3 combines with J gene TRBJ1-5; D remains ambiguous. Germline V gene sequence: CDR1 MNHEY, CDR2 SVGEGT. V was clipped by 8 bases and J by 3 bases, with 5 bases between them. This CDR3 has 11 amino acids. CDR3 region: CASGFNQPQHF. The CDR3 nucleotides read TGTGCCAGCGGATTCAATCAGCCCCAGCATTTT.

This clonotype was recorded many times. The chain has TRBV5-1 and TRBJ2-6; no definite D call. V was trimmed by 0 bases and J by 0 bases, leaving 4 bases between them. The length of the CDR3 is 15 residues. Germline loops: CDR1 SGHRS, CDR2 YFSETQ. The CDR3 bases are TGCGCCAGCAGCTTGGTAACCTCTGGGGCCAACGTCCTGACTTTC. This translates into CASSLVTSGANVLTF.

The J gene is TRBJ2-5, the V gene TRBV9, with D possibly called TRBD1 or TRBD2 (7 bases each). CDR1 and CDR2 from the germline V gene are SGDLS and YYNGEE. Trimming cost V 4 bases and J 3 bases, with 22 bases left between them. The CDR3 has 17 amino acids. The CDR3 bases are TGTGCCAGCAGCTTTTACGACAGGGCTAGCGGAAAAGAGACCCAGTACTTC. Its translation: CASSFYDRASGKETQYF.

The chain has TRBV6-2 or TRBV6-3 and TRBJ1-5; TRBD1 is a possible D gene (6 bases). Between the trimmed V and J ends, which lost 6 bases and 2 bases, there was a span of 20 bases. This CDR3 has 17 residues. CDR1 is MNHEY, CDR2 SVGEGT, per germline. CDR3 DNA: TGTGCCAGCAGCCTCCTCACAGGGCTCGTTGGCAATCAGCCCCAGCATTTT. Translated, it gives CASSLLTGLVGNQPQHF.

The chain has TRBV5-4 and TRBJ2-5, with D perhaps TRBD1 (7 bases). This CDR3 is built from 17 residues. V was trimmed by 3 bases and J by 5 bases, leaving 23 bases between them. The germline V gene encodes CDR1 SGHNT and CDR2 YYREEE (reference sequence). The CDR3 spells CASSWEASGGWGETQYF. The CDR3 DNA reads as TGTGCCAGCAGCTGGGAGGCGTCAGGGGGATGGGGGGAGACCCAGTACTTC.

This clonotype was recorded many times. The V gene is TRBV25-1, the J gene TRBJ2-7; possible D gene TRBD2, 6 bases. Germline assignment: CDR1 MGHDK and CDR2 SYGVNS. V was pared by 2 bases and J by 7 bases, with 6 bases between. The CDR3 sequence is 11 residues long. The CDR3 DNA reads as TGTGCCAGCAGTGAACTAGCGGAGCAGTACTTC. This gives the protein CASSELAEQYF.

Ten or more counts support this clonotype. V is TRBV15 and J is TRBJ2-7, with D tentatively TRBD2 (6 bases). The V end lost 2 bases, the J end lost 4 bases, and 18 bases lay between the germline ends. The germline V gene has CDR1 LNHNV and CDR2 YYDKDF (reference sequence). CDR3 length equals 16 residues. CDR3 region: CATSRRPWRGEYEQYF. The DNA of the CDR3 is TGTGCCACCAGCAGACGGCCTTGGCGGGGCGAATACGAGCAGTACTTC.